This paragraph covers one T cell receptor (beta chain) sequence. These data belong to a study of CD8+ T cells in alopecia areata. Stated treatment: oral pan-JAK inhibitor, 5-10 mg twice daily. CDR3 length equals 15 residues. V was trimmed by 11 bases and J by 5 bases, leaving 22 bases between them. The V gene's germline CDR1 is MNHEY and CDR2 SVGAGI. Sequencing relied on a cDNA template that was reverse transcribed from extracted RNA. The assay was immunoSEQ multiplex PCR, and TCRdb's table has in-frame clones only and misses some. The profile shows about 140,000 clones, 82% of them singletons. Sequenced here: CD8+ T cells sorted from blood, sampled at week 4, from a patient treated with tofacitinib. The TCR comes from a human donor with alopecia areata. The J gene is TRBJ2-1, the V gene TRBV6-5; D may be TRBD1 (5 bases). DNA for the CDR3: TGTGCCGTCCATCCTCAGGGCTCTCTTAACAATGAGCAGTTCTTC. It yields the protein CAVHPQGSLNNEQFF.